These 17 T cell receptor beta chains were all obtained from the same sample, sequenced in a study of memory CD4+ T cells and cytomegalovirus serostatus. Generated by immunoSEQ multiplex PCR, the TCRdb table keeps only in-frame clones and is missing some. Found here are some 50,000 clones, roughly four fifths of them singletons; the top ten hold roughly 1.7%. Single viable CD3+CD4+CD8-CD45RO+ cells were sorted as the memory CD4+ T cells. Sequenced input: memory CD4+ T cells from blood. The receptors originated from an adult in good health and CMV-seronegative.

The chain joins TRBV19 to TRBJ2-5; 14 positions agree with TRBD2. The trim removed 4 bases at V and 2 bases at J, leaving 9 bases unmatched. Germline values: CDR1 LNHDA, CDR2 SQIVND (reference sequence). This CDR3 is built from 18 residues. The CDR3 reads CASSTGGLAGGWQETQYF. In DNA, the CDR3 is TGTGCCAGTAGTACCGGAGGACTAGCGGGAGGATGGCAAGAGACCCAGTACTTC.

In this sample, this clone turned up once. The V call is TRBV4-3, the J call TRBJ2-1; possible D gene TRBD2, 5 bases. Germline V gives CDR1 LGHNA, CDR2 YSLEER. This CDR3 comprises 13 residues. V shed 4 bases and J shed 9 bases, with 13 bases lying between them. Written as DNA, the CDR3 is TGCGCCAGCAGCCGAGAGGGAGTGGGTGAGCAGTTCTTC. Translation: CASSREGVGEQFF.

CDR3 sequence: CASSWDRYTGELFF. The CDR3 nucleotides read TGTGCCAGCAGCTGGGACAGGTACACCGGGGAGCTGTTTTTT. V gene TRBV6-5 combines with J gene TRBJ2-2; the match to TRBD1 covers 8 bases. This CDR3 is built from 14 residues. The ends lost 6 bases at V and 3 bases at J; junction bases unmatched: 3. Looked up from germline, CDR1 is MNHEY and CDR2 is SVGAGI.

The rearrangement joins TRBV7-9 to TRBJ1-2, with D perhaps matching TRBD1 (5 bases). Looked up from germline, CDR1 is SEHNR and CDR2 is FQNEAQ (reference sequence). Trimming shortened V by 2 bases and J by 1 base, and 14 bases separated the two germline ends. CDR3 length: 16 residues. The CDR3 nucleotides read TGTGCCAGCAGCTTAATGATGACAGCATTTAACTATGGCTACACCTTC. This sequence encodes CASSLMMTAFNYGYTF.

CDR3 residues: CASTGQVAYNEQFF. Written as DNA, the CDR3 is TGTGCCAGCACTGGACAGGTAGCTTACAATGAGCAGTTCTTC. The V gene is TRBV2, the J gene TRBJ2-1, with 7 nucleotides matching TRBD1. Germline CDR1 is SNHLY and CDR2 is FYNNEI. V lost 7 bases to trimming and J lost 4 bases; unmatched junction nucleotides: 7. The CDR3 spans 14 residues. The entire variable domain, with the rest obtained from reference TRBV2 and TRBJ2-1, is as follows: EPEVTQTPSHQVTQMGQEVILRCVPISNHLYFYWYRQILGQKVEFLVSFYNNEISEKSEIFDDQFSVERPDGSNFTLKIRSTKLEDSAMYFCASTGQVAYNEQFFGPGTRLTVL.

A remark on this clone: One end of the junction fails to match germline, which may point to a read error. The chain combines TRBV13 with TRBJ2-1; perhaps TRBD1 as D (5 bases). CDR3 length: 16 amino acids. CDR1 and CDR2 (germline): PRHDT, FYEKMQ (reference sequence). CDR3 nucleotides: TGTGCCAGCAGCTTATCGTCAGGGAAAGTGGGCAATGAGCAGCTCTTC. Protein product: CASSLSSGKVGNEQLF.

The rearrangement uses TRBV27 and TRBJ2-7; possible D gene TRBD2, 5 bases. CDR1 is MNHEY, CDR2 SMNVEV, per germline (reference sequence). The CDR3 extends over 16 amino acids. V shed 3 bases and J shed 4 bases, with 19 bases lying between them. The CDR3 loop reads CASSFLTWSGFYEQYF. CDR3 nucleotides: TGTGCCAGCAGTTTCTTAACGTGGTCGGGATTTTACGAGCAGTACTTC.

The V gene is TRBV6-1, the J gene TRBJ2-5, with D tentatively TRBD2 (6 bases). Deletions cut 0 bases from V and 1 base from J, with 15 bases between. Germline assignment: CDR1 MNHNS and CDR2 SASEGT. The CDR3 runs to 17 residues. CDR3 residues: CASSEAPPRGFQETQYF. The CDR3 coding sequence is TGTGCCAGCAGTGAAGCCCCCCCCCGGGGGTTCCAAGAGACCCAGTACTTC.

The J gene is TRBJ1-5, the V gene TRBV28; D gene ambiguous. CDR1 and CDR2 from the germline V gene are MDHEN and SYDVKM. V was cut by 7 bases and J by 0 bases, with 16 bases left in between. This CDR3 region has 16 residues. The CDR3 coding sequence is TGTGCCAGCATCACCTTGAGAGGTTATAGCAATCAGCCCCAGCATTTT. It yields the protein CASITLRGYSNQPQHF.

The J gene is TRBJ2-7, the V gene TRBV5-1, with 8 bases identical to TRBD1. V shed 4 bases and J 7 bases; nucleotides not matched to a gene: 10. CDR3 size: 14 residues. Germline V CDR1 and CDR2: SGHRS, YFSETQ. The CDR3 DNA sequence: TGCGCCAGCAGCCTAGGACAGGGAGGAAGGGAGCAGTACTTC. Protein: CASSLGQGGREQYF.

The chain carries TRBV6-6 and TRBJ1-2, with D unresolved. Trimming removed 0 bases at V and 4 bases at J, with 9 bases between. The CDR3 consists of 14 residues. CDR1 and CDR2 (germline): MNHNY, SVGAGI (reference sequence). CDR3 in amino acids: CASSYSGRLYGYTF. The DNA of the CDR3 is TGTGCCAGCAGTTACTCTGGCAGACTCTATGGCTACACCTTC.

The chain couples TRBV27 to TRBJ1-1, with TRBD1 matching over 11 bases. The CDR3 covers 17 residues. The V and J ends lost 6 bases and 4 bases, in that order; junction bases with no gene match: 13. Germline CDR1 MNHEY, CDR2 SMNVEV (reference sequence). For the CDR3, the DNA is TGTGCCAGCAGGGGGGGACAGGGGGGATATACGGGCACTGAAGCTTTCTTT. This gives the protein CASRGGQGGYTGTEAFF.

The rearrangement links TRBV5-1 to TRBJ2-4; 14 nucleotides align to TRBD2. The CDR3 consists of 18 residues. Germline CDR1 reads SGHRS; CDR2 reads YFSETQ. The J segment lost 1 base and the V segment lost 4 bases, leaving 7 bases of the junction unmatched. The CDR3: CASSPGTSGRSAKNIQYF. The CDR3 DNA follows: TGCGCCAGCAGCCCCGGGACTAGCGGGAGAAGCGCCAAAAACATTCAGTACTTC.

J is TRBJ2-7 and V is TRBV7-2; tentative D call: TRBD2 (6 bases). V lost 1 base and J 4 bases, leaving 14 bases between the germline ends. The CDR3 extends over 15 amino acids. Germline V gene lookup returns CDR1 SGHTA and CDR2 FQGNSA. The CDR3 sequence is CASSLGGTQAYEQYF. The CDR3 nucleotides are TGTGCCAGCAGCTTAGGCGGGACGCAGGCTTACGAGCAGTACTTC.

The chain couples TRBV27 to TRBJ2-3, with unresolved D. The CDR3 is 13 residues long. CDR1 MNHEY and CDR2 SMNVEV come from the germline V gene (reference sequence). V was trimmed by 3 bases and J by 1 base, leaving 5 bases between them. The DNA for the CDR3 is TGTGCCAGCAGTTTGGCCGGCACAGATACGCAGTATTTT. This codes for CASSLAGTDTQYF.

The chain combines TRBV5-4 with TRBJ1-5; TRBD1 aligns across 8 bases. The CDR3 is 17 amino acids. Trimming cost V 0 bases and J 6 bases; bases outside gene matches: 11. Germline CDR1 and CDR2: SGHNT and YYREEE (reference sequence). CDR3 protein: CASSLDGGTGVGQPQHF. CDR3 DNA sequence: TGTGCCAGCAGCTTGGACGGGGGGACAGGAGTCGGTCAGCCCCAGCATTTT.

The chain combines TRBV7-2 with TRBJ2-7; perhaps TRBD2 as D (5 bases). Germline V gives CDR1 SGHTA, CDR2 FQGNSA. The CDR3 is 15 amino acids. V shed 5 bases and J shed 2 bases, with 16 bases lying between them. The CDR3 sequence: CASSRTSDGTYEQYF. For the CDR3, the DNA is TGTGCCAGCAGCCGAACTAGTGATGGGACCTACGAGCAGTACTTC.